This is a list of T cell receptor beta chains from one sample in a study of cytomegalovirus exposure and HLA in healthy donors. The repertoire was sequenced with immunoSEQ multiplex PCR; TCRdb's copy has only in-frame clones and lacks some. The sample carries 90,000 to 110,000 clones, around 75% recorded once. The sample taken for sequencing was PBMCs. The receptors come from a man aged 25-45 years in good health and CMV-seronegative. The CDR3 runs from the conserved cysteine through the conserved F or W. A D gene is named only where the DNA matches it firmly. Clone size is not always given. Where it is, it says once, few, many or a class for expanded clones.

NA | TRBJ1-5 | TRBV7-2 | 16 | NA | CASSLVWGGSNQPQHF | TGTGCCAGCAGCTTAGTTTGGGGCGGAAGCAATCAGCCCCAGCATTTT
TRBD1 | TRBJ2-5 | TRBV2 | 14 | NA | CASSTGAVQETQYF | TGTGCCAGCAGCACAGGGGCAGTACAAGAGACCCAGTACTTC
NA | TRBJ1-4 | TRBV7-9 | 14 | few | CASSSGVPNEKLFF | TGTGCCAGCAGTTCAGGGGTCCCTAATGAAAAACTGTTTTTT
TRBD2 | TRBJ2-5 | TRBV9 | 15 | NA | CASSVAGGASETQYF | TGTGCCAGCAGCGTAGCGGGAGGGGCCAGTGAGACCCAGTACTTC
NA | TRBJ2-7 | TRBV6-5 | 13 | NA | CASSYILTYEQYF | TGTGCCAGCAGTTATATCCTTACCTACGAGCAGTACTTC
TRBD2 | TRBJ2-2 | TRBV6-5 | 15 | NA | CASSYSSGAAGELFF | TGTGCCAGCAGTTACTCTAGCGGGGCGGCCGGGGAGCTGTTTTTT
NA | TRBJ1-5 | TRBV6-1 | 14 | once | CASRLTDGNQPQHF | TGTGCCAGCAGATTAACAGATGGCAATCAGCCCCAGCATTTT
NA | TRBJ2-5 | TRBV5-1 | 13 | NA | CASSLDGTSDQYF | TGCGCCAGCAGCTTGGACGGGACTTCAGACCAGTACTTC
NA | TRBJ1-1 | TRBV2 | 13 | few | CASSGSNPTEAFF | TGTGCCAGCAGTGGCTCTAACCCTACTGAAGCTTTCTTT
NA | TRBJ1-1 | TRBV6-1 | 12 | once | CASTRPGNLAFF | TGTGCCAGCACCCGACCGGGGAATCTAGCTTTCTTT
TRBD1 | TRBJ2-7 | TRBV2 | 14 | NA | CASSVWQGESEQYF | TGTGCCAGCAGTGTATGGCAGGGGGAGTCCGAGCAGTACTTC
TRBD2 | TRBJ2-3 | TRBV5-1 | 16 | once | CASSTKRGGGTDTQYF | TGCGCCAGCAGCACCAAGCGGGGGGGAGGAACAGATACGCAGTATTTT
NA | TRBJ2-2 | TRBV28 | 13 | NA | CASTRQGTGELFF | TGTGCCAGCACTAGGCAGGGGACCGGGGAGCTGTTTTTT
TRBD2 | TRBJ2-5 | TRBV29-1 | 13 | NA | CSVRGGSRQTQYF | TGCAGCGTCCGGGGGGGGTCCCGGCAGACCCAGTACTTC
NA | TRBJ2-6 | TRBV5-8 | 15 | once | CASSLDLTGANVLTF | TGTGCCAGCAGCTTGGATCTTACTGGGGCCAACGTCCTGACTTTC
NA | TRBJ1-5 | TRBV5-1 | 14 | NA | CASSLEGGNQPQHF | TGCGCCAGCAGCTTGGAGGGGGGGAATCAGCCCCAGCATTTT
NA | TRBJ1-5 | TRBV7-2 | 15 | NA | CASSLVYAGGSAQHF | TGTGCCAGCAGCTTAGTCTATGCGGGGGGATCAGCCCAGCATTTT
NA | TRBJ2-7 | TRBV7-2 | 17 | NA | CASSLRLAPTMGYEQYF | TGTGCCAGCAGCTTAAGGCTAGCGCCCACGATGGGCTACGAGCAGTACTTC
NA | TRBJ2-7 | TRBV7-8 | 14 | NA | CASSLDLGQPEQYF | TGTGCCAGCAGCTTAGATTTGGGGCAACCCGAGCAGTACTTC
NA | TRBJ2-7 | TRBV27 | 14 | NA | CASSRQSTNLEQYF | TGTGCCAGCAGTCGCCAGTCGACTAATCTCGAGCAGTACTTC
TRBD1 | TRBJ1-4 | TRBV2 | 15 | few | CASSGTGLNNEKLFF | TGTGCCAGCAGTGGGACAGGACTAAACAATGAAAAACTGTTTTTT
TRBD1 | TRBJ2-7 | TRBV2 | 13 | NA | CASMETTGYEQYF | TGTGCCAGCATGGAAACGACAGGGTACGAGCAGTACTTC
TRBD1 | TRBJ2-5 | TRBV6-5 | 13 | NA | CASSLRGPETQYF | TGTGCCAGCAGCCTCAGGGGGCCGGAGACCCAGTACTTC
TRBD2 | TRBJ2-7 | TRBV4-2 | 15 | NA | CASSQAASGKYEQYF | TGTGCCAGCAGCCAAGCGGCTAGCGGAAAATACGAGCAGTACTTC
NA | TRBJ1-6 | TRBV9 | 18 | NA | CASSGGLGGGSYNSPLHF | TGTGCCAGCAGCGGAGGGCTGGGGGGGGGCTCCTATAATTCACCCCTCCACTTT
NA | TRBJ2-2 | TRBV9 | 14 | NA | CASSVGGNTGELFF | TGTGCCAGCAGCGTAGGAGGAAACACCGGGGAGCTGTTTTTT
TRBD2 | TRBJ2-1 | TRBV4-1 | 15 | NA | CASSPFSGRGNEQFF | TGCGCCAGCAGCCCTTTTAGCGGGAGGGGTAATGAGCAGTTCTTC
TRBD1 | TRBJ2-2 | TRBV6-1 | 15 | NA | CASSARQGATGELFF | TGTGCCAGCAGTGCAAGACAGGGGGCGACCGGGGAGCTGTTTTTT
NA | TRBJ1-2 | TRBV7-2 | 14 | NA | CASSSTGSLYGYTF | TGTGCCAGCAGCTCGACGGGATCACTCTATGGCTACACCTTC
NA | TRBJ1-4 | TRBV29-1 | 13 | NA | CSVGPGTNEKLFF | TGCAGCGTTGGGCCCGGGACTAATGAAAAACTGTTTTTT
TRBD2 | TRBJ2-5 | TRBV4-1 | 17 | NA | CASSQDRSLAEGETQYF | TGCGCCAGCAGCCAAGACCGATCACTAGCGGAGGGGGAGACCCAGTACTTC
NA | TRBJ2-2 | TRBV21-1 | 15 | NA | CASAGTPENTGELFF | TGTGCCAGCGCCGGGACACCCGAGAACACCGGGGAGCTGTTTTTT
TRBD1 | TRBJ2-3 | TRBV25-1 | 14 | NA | CASSGQGHTDTQYF | TGTGCCAGCAGTGGACAGGGGCACACAGATACGCAGTATTTT
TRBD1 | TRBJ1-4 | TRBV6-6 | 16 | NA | CASRQQGAGGNEKLFF | TGTGCCAGCAGGCAACAGGGGGCGGGCGGGAATGAAAAACTGTTTTTT
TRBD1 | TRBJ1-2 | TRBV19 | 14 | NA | CASRRQGADYGYTF | TGTGCCAGTAGAAGACAGGGGGCTGACTATGGCTACACCTTC
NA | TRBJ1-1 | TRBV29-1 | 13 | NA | CSAEGGGNTEAFF | TGCAGCGCGGAGGGAGGGGGAAACACTGAAGCTTTCTTT
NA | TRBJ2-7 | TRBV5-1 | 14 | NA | CASSSTGFTYEQYF | TGCGCCAGCAGCTCCACAGGGTTTACCTACGAGCAGTACTTC
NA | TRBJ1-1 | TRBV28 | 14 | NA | CASSLRQGYTEAFF | TGTGCCAGCAGTTTAAGGCAGGGATACACTGAAGCTTTCTTT
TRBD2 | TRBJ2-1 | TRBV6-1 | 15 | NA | CASSAERLANNEQFF | TGTGCCAGCAGTGCCGAGCGACTAGCGAACAATGAGCAGTTCTTC
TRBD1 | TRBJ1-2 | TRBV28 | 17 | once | CASRSTSTRGQLDGYTF | TGTGCCAGCAGGTCCACAAGCACAAGGGGGCAGTTGGATGGCTACACCTTC
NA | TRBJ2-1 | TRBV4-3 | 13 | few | CASSSSEDNEQFF | TGCGCCAGCAGTTCTAGCGAAGACAATGAGCAGTTCTTC
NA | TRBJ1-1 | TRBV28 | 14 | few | CASSSPAGNTEAFF | TGTGCCAGCAGTTCCCCGGCGGGGAACACTGAAGCTTTCTTT
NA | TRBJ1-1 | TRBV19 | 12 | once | CASSGYNTEAFF | TGTGCCAGTAGCGGTTACAACACTGAAGCTTTCTTT
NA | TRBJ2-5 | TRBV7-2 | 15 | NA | CASSTGLLIQETQYF | TGTGCCAGCAGCACGGGACTCCTTATCCAAGAGACCCAGTACTTC
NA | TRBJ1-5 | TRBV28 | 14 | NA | CASSFGQVIFPQHF | TGTGCCAGCAGTTTTGGCCAGGTCATCTTCCCCCAGCATTTT
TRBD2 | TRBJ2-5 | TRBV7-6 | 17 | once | CASSGIAGGTSRETQYF | TGTGCCAGCAGCGGAATAGCGGGGGGGACGTCCCGAGAGACCCAGTACTTC
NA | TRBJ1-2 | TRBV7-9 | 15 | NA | CASSASGTPFYGYTF | TGTGCCAGCAGCGCCTCCGGGACACCCTTCTATGGCTACACCTTC
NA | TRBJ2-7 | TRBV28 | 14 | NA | CASSLLASVYEQYF | TGTGCCAGCAGTTTATTGGCTAGCGTATACGAGCAGTACTTC
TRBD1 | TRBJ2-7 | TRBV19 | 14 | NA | CASSQGQGIYEQYF | TGTGCCAGTAGTCAAGGACAGGGGATCTACGAGCAGTACTTC
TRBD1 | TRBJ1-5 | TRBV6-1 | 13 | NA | CASAGTANQPQHF | TGTGCCAGCGCTGGGACAGCGAATCAGCCCCAGCATTTT
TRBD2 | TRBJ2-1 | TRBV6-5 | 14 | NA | CASRAIAGGPKQFF | TGTGCCAGCAGGGCCATAGCGGGAGGGCCGAAGCAGTTCTTC
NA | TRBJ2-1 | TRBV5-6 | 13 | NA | CASSRTLLGEQFF | TGTGCCAGCAGCAGGACTCTCCTCGGGGAGCAGTTCTTC
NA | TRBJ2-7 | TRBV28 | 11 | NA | CALQVGYEQYF | TGTGCCCTGCAGGTAGGCTACGAGCAGTACTTC
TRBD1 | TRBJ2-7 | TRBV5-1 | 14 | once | CASSVRGQGSEQYF | TGCGCCAGCAGCGTGAGAGGACAGGGATCCGAGCAGTACTTC
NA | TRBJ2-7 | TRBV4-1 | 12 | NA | CASSQDENEQYF | TGCGCCAGCAGCCAAGATGAGAACGAGCAGTACTTC